This TCR beta chain was obtained from a study of cytomegalovirus exposure and HLA in healthy donors. Likely unrecorded immune exposures existed in these nominally healthy donors. The PCR had 60 Vbeta and 13 Jbeta primers. Produced via immunoSEQ multiplex PCR; TCRdb's table is partial and in-frame only. The sample totals tens of thousands of clones. The germline V gene encodes CDR1 LNHDA and CDR2 SQIVND (reference sequence). With 0 bases clipped from V and 5 bases from J, the junction kept 10 bases outside the gene matches. This CDR3 has 17 residues. The specimen sequenced was PBMCs. The V call is TRBV19, the J call TRBJ2-5, with 9 bases fitting TRBD1. This clonotype originated in a woman aged 55-69 years in good health and CMV-seronegative. CDR3 loop: CASSIDPPGQGQETQYF. CDR3 DNA: TGTGCCAGTAGTATAGATCCTCCGGGACAGGGACAGGAGACCCAGTACTTC. The full variable domain, rest sourced from reference TRBV19 and TRBJ2-5, is DGGITQSPKYLFRKEGQNVTLSCEQNLNHDAMYWYRQDPGQGLRLIYYSQIVNDFQKGDIAEGYSVSREKKESFPLTVTSAQKNPTAFYLCASSIDPPGQGQETQYFGPGTRLLVL.